This is a list of T cell receptor beta chains from one sample in a study of T cell clonotyping in hematopoietic cell transplantation. The table came from immunoSEQ multiplex PCR; TCRdb's copy has only in-frame clones and leaves some out. Altogether approximately 44,000 clones are present, 85% being singletons, with the ten largest covering approximately 3%. Sequences were derived from peripheral blood mononuclear cells, sampled before stem cell transplant. The receptor source for this set is a man aged 55 to 69 with acute myeloid leukemia. Some clones in this sample may be carry-over from other donors' samples. Both conserved end residues are part of each CDR3. Fields, in order: J gene, CDR3 length, D gene, V gene, clone size, CDR3 DNA, CDR3 protein. The D gene is left open where the match is weak. Part of the rows lack a size; the others show once, few, many or a class for expanded clones.

J: TRBJ2-7
length: 14
D: TRBD1
V: TRBV5-1
size: NA
DNA: TGCGCCAGCAGCTCCTTGACAGGGAACTACGAGCAGTACTTC
CDR3: CASSSLTGNYEQYF

J: TRBJ2-7
length: 15
D: NA
V: TRBV7-2
size: once
DNA: TGTGCCAGCAGCTTAGGGGCTAGCGCCGGACGGGAGCAGTACTTC
CDR3: CASSLGASAGREQYF

J: TRBJ1-2
length: 13
D: NA
V: TRBV18
size: NA
DNA: TGTGCCAGCTCACCAAACGGTCTCTATGGCTACACCTTC
CDR3: CASSPNGLYGYTF

J: TRBJ2-3
length: 14
D: NA
V: TRBV19
size: NA
DNA: TGTGCCAGTACCGGGCTACCGGGTGGGGGTACGCAGTATTTT
CDR3: CASTGLPGGGTQYF

J: TRBJ2-2
length: 16
D: NA
V: TRBV5-5
size: NA
DNA: TGTGCCAGCAGCTTGGAACCGCGACTGCAGTCCGGGGAGCTGTTTTTT
CDR3: CASSLEPRLQSGELFF

J: TRBJ1-5
length: 13
D: TRBD1
V: TRBV6-6
size: NA
DNA: TGTGCCAGCAGTGGAGGGGGCCTTCAGCCCCAGCATTTT
CDR3: CASSGGGLQPQHF

J: TRBJ1-1
length: 15
D: NA
V: TRBV9
size: NA
DNA: TGTGCCAGCAGCACGCTGGGACGGTTGAACACTGAAGCTTTCTTT
CDR3: CASSTLGRLNTEAFF

J: TRBJ1-5
length: 15
D: NA
V: TRBV28
size: NA
DNA: TGTGCCAGCAGTTTATCGCCCGGGGTGGGTCAGCCCCAGCATTTT
CDR3: CASSLSPGVGQPQHF

J: TRBJ1-1
length: 14
D: NA
V: TRBV30
size: NA
DNA: TGTGCCTGGAACTACCCTGCCGCGGGGTCTGAAGCTTTCTTT
CDR3: CAWNYPAAGSEAFF

J: TRBJ2-5
length: 13
D: NA
V: TRBV6-4
size: NA
DNA: TGTGCCAGCAGTGAACTCCCTGGGGAGACCCAGTACTTC
CDR3: CASSELPGETQYF

J: TRBJ1-2
length: 17
D: NA
V: TRBV28
size: once
DNA: TGTGCCAGCACCCTGTCCCCATCCCCCCTATCCCACTATGGCTACACCTTC
CDR3: CASTLSPSPLSHYGYTF

J: TRBJ2-1
length: 14
D: TRBD2
V: TRBV14
size: NA
DNA: TGTGCCAGCAGCGCCAGACTAGCGTCCAATGAGCAGTTCTTC
CDR3: CASSARLASNEQFF

J: TRBJ2-7
length: 13
D: NA
V: TRBV4-2
size: NA
DNA: TGTGCCAGCAGCCAAAATTTGAGTCCCGAGCAGTACTTC
CDR3: CASSQNLSPEQYF

J: TRBJ2-7
length: 15
D: TRBD1
V: TRBV11-1
size: few
DNA: TGTGCCAGCAGCTCCCGGGACAGGGGAGGTGTCGAGCAGTACTTC
CDR3: CASSSRDRGGVEQYF

J: TRBJ2-2
length: 13
D: NA
V: TRBV19
size: NA
DNA: TGTGCCAGTAGAGGCCAGGGGTTCGGGGAGCTGTTTTTT
CDR3: CASRGQGFGELFF

J: TRBJ1-2
length: 14
D: NA
V: TRBV6-4
size: NA
DNA: TGTGCCAGCAGTGACCAGGCCGGACTCTATGGCTACACCTTC
CDR3: CASSDQAGLYGYTF

J: TRBJ2-7
length: 15
D: NA
V: TRBV5-1
size: NA
DNA: TGCGCCAGCAGCTTGCTCGGGGGCGGAAACTACGAGCAGTACTTC
CDR3: CASSLLGGGNYEQYF

J: TRBJ1-2
length: 13
D: NA
V: TRBV19
size: NA
DNA: TGTGCCAGTAGTATGGCGGGAGTCTATGGCTACACCTTC
CDR3: CASSMAGVYGYTF

J: TRBJ2-2
length: 11
D: NA
V: TRBV20-1
size: NA
DNA: TGCAGTGCTAGGGACTACGGGGAGCTGTTTTTT
CDR3: CSARDYGELFF

J: TRBJ1-4
length: 14
D: NA
V: TRBV6-5
size: NA
DNA: TGTGCCAGCAGGCGGACAGAAACTAATGAAAAACTGTTTTTT
CDR3: CASRRTETNEKLFF

J: TRBJ1-4
length: 15
D: NA
V: TRBV19
size: NA
DNA: TGTGCCAGTAGTCAATTCACAAACTCTAATGAAAAACTGTTTTTT
CDR3: CASSQFTNSNEKLFF

J: TRBJ2-7
length: 13
D: TRBD1
V: TRBV13
size: NA
DNA: TGTGCCAGCAGGCCTCCAGGGGGCAACGAGCAGTACTTC
CDR3: CASRPPGGNEQYF

J: TRBJ1-5
length: 14
D: TRBD1
V: TRBV7-2
size: once
DNA: TGTGCCAGCAGCAATACAGGGGGCAATCAGCCCCAGCATTTT
CDR3: CASSNTGGNQPQHF

J: TRBJ2-7
length: 16
D: TRBD2
V: TRBV7-2
size: few
DNA: TGTGCCAGCAGTTTCAGCGGGGGGGCTAGTAACTACGAGCAGTACTTC
CDR3: CASSFSGGASNYEQYF

J: TRBJ2-5
length: 16
D: TRBD1
V: TRBV4-2
size: NA
DNA: TGTGCCAGCAGCCAAGGCTGGAGGACAGGGGAAGAGACCCAGTACTTC
CDR3: CASSQGWRTGEETQYF

J: TRBJ1-5
length: 19
D: NA
V: TRBV5-3
size: NA
DNA: TGTGCCAGAAGCTTTATGGGGATGGGTCGAGGGGTTTTTAGTCAGCCCCAGCATTTT
CDR3: CARSFMGMGRGVFSQPQHF